These 22 T cell receptor beta chains were sequenced from one sample in a study of cytomegalovirus exposure and HLA in healthy donors. PCR was performed using 60 Vbeta and 13 Jbeta primers. The assay was immunoSEQ multiplex PCR, and TCRdb's table has in-frame clones only and misses some. The table lists 150,000 to 200,000 clones, more than 75% of them singletons. Sample: PBMCs. The receptors stem from a man aged 40-55 years in good health and CMV-seropositive.

The chain couples TRBV7-3 to TRBJ2-1; 9 nucleotides align to TRBD2. Germline trimming cut 5 bases from V and 1 base from J; bases unmatched to any gene: 3. Germline V gives CDR1 SGHTA, CDR2 FQGTGA. There are 15 residues in the CDR3. CDR3 residues: CASSRGGGSYNEQFF. The CDR3 DNA reads TGTGCCAGCAGCCGCGGGGGGGGGTCCTACAATGAGCAGTTCTTC. Based on the CDR3 plus reference TRBV7-3 and TRBJ2-1, the full variable domain is GAGVSQTPSNKVTEKGKYVELRCDPISGHTALYWYRQSLGQGPEFLIYFQGTGAADDSGLPNDRFFAVRPEGSVSTLKIQRTERGDSAVYLCASSRGGGSYNEQFFGPGTRLTVL.

The DNA for the CDR3 is TGTGCCATCAGTCCTCAACTAGCGGGAGGTCTAGGATCGTCCTACGAGCAGTACTTC. Protein sequence: CAISPQLAGGLGSSYEQYF. J is TRBJ2-7 and V is TRBV10-3; 12 bases fit TRBD2. The V and J ends lost 5 bases and 1 base, in that order; junction bases with no gene match: 15. This CDR3 has 19 amino acids. Germline lookup yields CDR1 ENHRY and CDR2 SYGVKD.

The gene calls are TRBV2 and TRBJ1-6; D call uncertain. Germline V lookup: CDR1 SNHLY, CDR2 FYNNEI. Trimming removed 3 bases at V and 11 bases at J, with 14 bases between. This CDR3 has 14 amino acids. The CDR3 sequence is CASSDVGWRTPLHF. The CDR3 DNA follows: TGTGCCAGCAGTGACGTAGGGTGGAGGACACCCCTCCACTTT. Filled out from reference TRBV2 and TRBJ1-6, the complete variable domain reads EPEVTQTPSHQVTQMGQEVILRCVPISNHLYFYWYRQILGQKVEFLVSFYNNEISEKSEIFDDQFSVERPDGSNFTLKIRSTKLEDSAMYFCASSDVGWRTPLHFGNGTRLTVT.

V and J are TRBV6-6 and TRBJ2-7; 9 positions match TRBD2. V shed 7 bases and J 5 bases; nucleotides not matched to a gene: 9. The CDR3 totals 14 residues. From germline, CDR1 is MNHNY and CDR2 SVGAGI (reference sequence). The CDR3 DNA sequence: TGTGCCAGCAACACCCCGGGACTAGCAGACGAGCAGTACTTC. This codes for CASNTPGLADEQYF.

The table lists this clone with a few counts. This sequence joins TRBV5-1 and TRBJ2-6; D might be TRBD1 (5 bases). The CDR3 has 16 residues. V was trimmed by 6 bases and J by 1 base, leaving 14 bases between them. Germline V CDR1 and CDR2: SGHRS, YFSETQ. The CDR3 nucleotides read TGCGCCAGCACTAGTTGGTCAGGGTCTGGGGCCAACGTCCTGACTTTC. Translated, it gives CASTSWSGSGANVLTF.

The chain has TRBV5-3 and TRBJ1-2; D is uncertain. TRBV5-3 is identified as an open reading frame with a role that is uncertain. The CDR3 is made up of 14 amino acids. The ends were cut back, 4 bases at V and 0 bases at J, with 10 bases in the middle. The CDR3 region is CARSAGEANYGYTF. For the CDR3, the DNA is TGTGCCAGAAGCGCCGGGGAAGCTAACTATGGCTACACCTTC.

A remark on this clone: Here the CDR3 omits its conserved ending phenylalanine or tryptophan, so a read error is the likely source. As DNA, the CDR3 is TGTGCCAGCAGCTTAAGGGGTGGTGAGACAGCTCATCAGCCCCAGCATCTT. Protein: CASSLRGGETAHQPQHL. The genes are TRBV7-8 and TRBJ1-5, with D perhaps TRBD1 (5 bases). V lost 2 bases, J lost 5 bases, and 19 bases lay in between. Germline V gene sequence: CDR1 SGHVS, CDR2 FQNEAQ. This CDR3 spans 17 amino acids.

This clone was seen a handful of times. This sequence joins TRBV4-1 and TRBJ1-2, with TRBD1 matching 7 bases. Germline-derived CDR1 and CDR2 are MGHRA and YSYEKL. The CDR3 extends over 13 amino acids. Trimming took 6 bases from V and 0 from J; bases not matched to a gene: 1. CDR3 in amino acids: CASRGTANYGYTF. CDR3 nucleotides: TGCGCCAGCAGGGGGACAGCTAACTATGGCTACACCTTC.

This clone was seen only a few times. V gene TRBV7-9 combines with J gene TRBJ1-5, with 8 bases aligning to TRBD1. CDR1 is SEHNR and CDR2 is FQNEAQ in the germline V gene (reference sequence). This CDR3 contains 15 residues. With 4 bases clipped from V and 6 bases from J, the junction kept 8 bases outside the gene matches. CDR3 in DNA: TGTGCCAGCAGCTCCTTGCAGGGGGCGGGTCAGCCCCAGCATTTT. Its protein product is CASSSLQGAGQPQHF.

V is TRBV6-1 and J is TRBJ1-5; D gene ambiguous. Germline CDR1 MNHNS, CDR2 SASEGT. Trimming removed 4 bases from V and 2 bases from J, with 15 bases in between. CDR3 length: 16 residues. The CDR3 coding sequence is TGTGCCAGCAGTGTTTATCGAGTTGTCGGCAATCAGCCCCAGCATTTT. It translates to CASSVYRVVGNQPQHF.

V is TRBV5-6 and J is TRBJ2-7, with 7 bases identical to TRBD2. Germline V gene lookup returns CDR1 SGHDT and CDR2 YYEEEE. The CDR3 sequence is 15 residues long. Germline trimming cut 4 bases from V and 0 bases from J; bases unmatched to any gene: 7. The CDR3 region has the DNA TGTGCCAGCAGCCCCTCGGGCGGGAGCTCCTACGAGCAGTACTTC. Translated: CASSPSGGSSYEQYF.

The V call is TRBV5-4, the J call TRBJ1-6; 9 bases align to TRBD1. Germline-derived CDR1 and CDR2 are SGHNT and YYREEE (reference sequence). Losses at the gene ends were 0 bases for V and 10 bases for J; bases not matched to a gene: 5. CDR3 length: 15 amino acids. In nucleotides, the CDR3 is TGTGCCAGCAGCTTGGCTGGGACAGGGCGGTCACCCCTCCACTTT. As protein: CASSLAGTGRSPLHF.

CDR3 in DNA: TGCAGTGCTACGGACATCCGGGAGCAGTACTTC. This translates into CSATDIREQYF. The chain couples TRBV20-1 to TRBJ2-7; the D gene is possibly TRBD1 (5 bases). Germline CDR1 reads DFQATT; CDR2 reads SNEGSKA (reference sequence). Trimming stripped 4 bases from V and 7 bases from J, with 11 bases between. The CDR3 is 11 residues long.

This clone was observed once. The chain links TRBV20-1 to TRBJ2-3, with 8 bases lining up with TRBD1. From germline, CDR1 is DFQATT and CDR2 SNEGSKA (reference sequence). The CDR3 covers 11 residues. This CDR3 reads CSQGAGDTQYF. The CDR3 nucleotides read TGCAGCCAGGGGGCTGGAGATACGCAGTATTTT.

The rearrangement links TRBV6-5 to TRBJ1-3, with 9 bases matching TRBD1. V gave up 2 bases and J gave up 8 bases; unmatched junction bases: 1. Per germline, CDR1 MNHEY and CDR2 SVGAGI. The CDR3 runs 13 residues. The CDR3 coding sequence is TGTGCCAGCAGTTACGACAGGGGGTACACCATATATTTT. This gives the protein CASSYDRGYTIYF.

The chain has TRBV11-2 and TRBJ2-6; D is unclear. There are 15 residues in the CDR3. CDR1 is SGHAT and CDR2 is FQNNGV in the germline V gene. V lost 0 bases to trimming and J lost 0 bases, with 3 bases between them. The CDR3 DNA reads as TGTGCCAGCAGCTTAGACGTCTCTGGGGCCAACGTCCTGACTTTC. Protein sequence: CASSLDVSGANVLTF.

The V gene is TRBV5-8, the J gene TRBJ1-5; D ambiguous. V was pared by 0 bases and J by 0 bases, with 10 bases between. The CDR3 length is 16 residues. Germline V gene lookup returns CDR1 SGHTS and CDR2 YDEGEE. The CDR3 DNA sequence: TGTGCCAGCAGCTTGGCCGCGGAGTTTAGCAATCAGCCCCAGCATTTT. Translating it yields CASSLAAEFSNQPQHF.

The chain employs TRBV2 and TRBJ1-4; the D is unclear. The CDR3 totals 11 residues. CDR1 is SNHLY and CDR2 is FYNNEI in the germline V gene. The V end was cut by 4 bases, the J end by 12 bases, with 9 bases between. CDR3 coding DNA: TGTGCCAGCAGTGTACAGATCGAACTGTTTTTT. It is translated as CASSVQIELFF.

The rearrangement uses TRBV9 and TRBJ2-3; 7 nucleotides align to TRBD2. Germline V gene sequence: CDR1 SGDLS, CDR2 YYNGEE. J gave up 11 bases and V 0 bases, and 3 bases lay outside the gene matches. The CDR3 contains 12 residues. CDR3 in amino acids: CASSVGAGEQYF. CDR3 coding DNA: TGTGCCAGCAGCGTAGGGGCGGGGGAGCAGTATTTT.

The chain joins TRBV19 to TRBJ1-2; D remains unclear. The CDR3 is made up of 15 amino acids. V gave up 3 bases and J gave up 0 bases, with 11 bases separating them. CDR1 LNHDA and CDR2 SQIVND come from the germline V gene (reference sequence). The CDR3 sequence: CASSMGSSPNYGYTF. In DNA form, the CDR3 reads TGTGCCAGTAGTATGGGGAGTAGCCCTAACTATGGCTACACCTTC.

The V call is TRBV29-1, the J call TRBJ2-7; TRBD1 matches 10 bases. V dropped 7 bases and J dropped 2; count of bases not matched to a gene: 5. The CDR3 consists of 13 residues. Germline CDR1 SQVTM, CDR2 ANQGSEA. The CDR3 DNA reads TGCAGCGCCGCCGGGACAGGGGCCTACGAGCAGTACTTC. It specifies CSAAGTGAYEQYF.

This clone has more than one count but fewer than ten. This rearrangement joins TRBV6-1 to TRBJ2-1; 10 bases are shared with TRBD2. The CDR3 loop spans 17 amino acids. V shed 0 bases and J 6 bases; nucleotides not matched to a gene: 8. Germline V gene data show CDR1 as MNHNS and CDR2 as SASEGT. CDR3 region: CASSEAGISGGTNEQFF. The CDR3 coding sequence is TGTGCCAGCAGTGAAGCAGGTATTAGCGGGGGGACCAATGAGCAGTTCTTC.